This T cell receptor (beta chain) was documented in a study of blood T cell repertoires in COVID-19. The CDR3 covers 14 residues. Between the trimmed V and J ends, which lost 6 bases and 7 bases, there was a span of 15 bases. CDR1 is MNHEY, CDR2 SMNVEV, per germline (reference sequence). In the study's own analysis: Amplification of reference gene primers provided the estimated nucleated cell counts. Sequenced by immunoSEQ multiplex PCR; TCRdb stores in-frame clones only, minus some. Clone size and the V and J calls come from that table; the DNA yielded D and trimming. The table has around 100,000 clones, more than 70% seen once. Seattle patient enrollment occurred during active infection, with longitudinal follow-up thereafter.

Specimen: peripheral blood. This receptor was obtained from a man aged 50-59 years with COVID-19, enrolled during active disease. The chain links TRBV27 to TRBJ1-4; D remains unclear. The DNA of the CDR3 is TGTGCCAGCAGGGCTGAGGGAACCAGTGAAAAACTGTTTTTT. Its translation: CASRAEGTSEKLFF.